This is a list of T cell receptor beta chains from one sample in a study of shared clonotypes between healthy human individuals. Libraries were prepared by immunoSEQ multiplex PCR; TCRdb keeps only in-frame clonotypes and omits some of them. The data hold 600,000 to 700,000 clones, with more than 70% observed a single time. What was sequenced was memory CD4+ T cells sorted from blood. The source is a woman aged 25 to 39 in good health. CDR3s include the opening cysteine and the closing phenylalanine or tryptophan. D genes are given only for firm matches. Size values are once, few and many counts, or a class for expanded clones, and some rows have none.

>NA|TRBV28|TRBJ2-3|NA
TGTGCCAGCAGTTTAGAAAGTCCGGGAAGGGCGCAGTATTTT
CASSLESPGRAQYF
>NA|TRBV5-6|TRBJ2-4|NA
TGTGCCAGCAGCTCCCAGAGATTAGCCAAAAACATTCAGTACTTC
CASSSQRLAKNIQYF
>NA|TRBV30|TRBJ2-5|NA
TGTGCCTGGAGTGCCTATGGTGGGAAGACCCAGTACTTC
CAWSAYGGKTQYF
>NA|TRBV6-1|TRBJ2-7|NA
TGTGCCAGCAGAGTTGACTCCGCCGCCAATTACGAGCAGTACTTC
CASRVDSAANYEQYF
>NA|TRBV21-1|TRBJ1-2|NA
TGTGCCAGCAGCAAAGCGGGTCAGGGTTTTTTCACCTTC
CASSKAGQGFFTF
>NA|TRBV5-1|TRBJ2-1|NA
TGCGCCACCAGGTTAGTTTCCCAGGGCAACAGTGAGCAGTTCTTC
CATRLVSQGNSEQFF
>TRBD1|TRBV6-1|TRBJ1-1|NA
TGTGCCAGCAGCCCGCCCCGACAGGGCCGGACTGAAGCTTTCTTT
CASSPPRQGRTEAFF
>NA|TRBV19|TRBJ1-5|NA
TGTGCCAGTAGTCGGGGGGTCTATAGCAATCAGCCCCAGCATTTT
CASSRGVYSNQPQHF
>NA|TRBV7-9|TRBJ2-1|NA
TGTGCCAGCATCGGTTACAATGAGCAGTTCTTC
CASIGYNEQFF
>TRBD1|TRBV4-1|TRBJ2-7|NA
TGCGCCAGCAGCCAAACCCATGCAGGGGGCCGTAGCTCCTACGAGCAGTACTTC
CASSQTHAGGRSSYEQYF
>NA|TRBV6-5|TRBJ2-7|NA
TGTGCCAGCAGTTACCTACCGGGACCCTCCTACGAGCAGTACTTC
CASSYLPGPSYEQYF
>NA|TRBV7-8|TRBJ2-7|NA
TGTGCCAGCAGCTTAGAAGAGATCGGCTACGAGCAGTACTTC
CASSLEEIGYEQYF
>NA|TRBV6-1|TRBJ2-7|NA
TGTGCCAGCAGTGAAGTAGGACCAGAGTACTTC
CASSEVGPEYF
>TRBD1|TRBV28|TRBJ1-5|NA
TGTGCCAGCAGACAGGGGGCGAATCAGCCCCAGCATTTT
CASRQGANQPQHF
>NA|TRBV25-1|TRBJ2-7|NA
TGTGCCAGCAGTGAATGGTCGACAGGAGAGCAGTACTTC
CASSEWSTGEQYF
>TRBD1|TRBV10-2|TRBJ1-4|NA
TGCGCCCATAGGACAGGCGTCCCCCCAACTAATGAAAAACTGTTTTTT
CAHRTGVPPTNEKLFF
>NA|TRBV5-1|TRBJ1-1|NA
TGCGCCAGCAGCTTGGCCCCCACCGCTGAAGCTTTCTTT
CASSLAPTAEAFF
>NA|TRBV27|TRBJ2-6|few
TGTGCCAGCAGTACTTATTGGGGCGGGGCCAACGTCCTGACTTTC
CASSTYWGGANVLTF
>TRBD2|TRBV5-1|TRBJ2-7|NA
TGCGCCAGCAGCACCGGACTAGCGGAAACCTACGAGCAGTACTTC
CASSTGLAETYEQYF
>NA|TRBV25-1|TRBJ2-4|NA
TGTGCCAGCAGTGAATGGGACGCAAACATTCAGTACTTC
CASSEWDANIQYF
>NA|TRBV28|TRBJ1-1|once
TGTGCCAGCAGTTTATGGACCACACGCGAAGCTTTCTTT
CASSLWTTREAFF
>TRBD1|TRBV28|TRBJ2-7|NA
TGTGCCAGCAGTTTCCCGCTGGGACAGGGGCTCTACGAGCAGTACTTC
CASSFPLGQGLYEQYF
>NA|TRBV27|TRBJ1-2|few
TGTGCCAGCAGATGGGGGAGGTCGCTTTCTACTGGCTACACCTTC
CASRWGRSLSTGYTF
>NA|TRBV4-2|TRBJ2-2|NA
TGTGCCAGCAGCCAGGGTCCGAACACCGGGGAGCTGTTTTTT
CASSQGPNTGELFF
>TRBD1|TRBV19|TRBJ1-5|NA
TGTGCCAGTAGTTCCCGGGACAGGCGCACGGGGGGCAATCAGCCCCAGCATTTT
CASSSRDRRTGGNQPQHF
>NA|TRBV28|TRBJ1-1|NA
TGTGCCAGCACACAGGGTTCCCCGGACACTGAAGCTTTCTTT
CASTQGSPDTEAFF
>TRBD1|TRBV5-1|TRBJ2-2|NA
TGCGCCAGCAGCTTGGGGACAGGGAACACCGGGGAGCTGTTTTTT
CASSLGTGNTGELFF
>NA|TRBV6-5|TRBJ1-1|NA
TGTGCCAGCAGTTACACCCAGGGTAATGAAGCTTTCTTT
CASSYTQGNEAFF
>TRBD1|TRBV2|TRBJ2-7|NA
TGTGCCAGCAGCCTCGGACAGGGGAGTTCCTACGAGCAGTACTTC
CASSLGQGSSYEQYF
>NA|TRBV27|TRBJ2-1|NA
TGTGCCAGCAAAAGGACTGAGAAGCAGTTCTTC
CASKRTEKQFF
>TRBD2|TRBV27|TRBJ2-7|NA
TGTGCCAGCAGTTTACTAGCGGACACGGTTCCCCACGAGCAGTACTTC
CASSLLADTVPHEQYF
>NA|TRBV9|TRBJ2-7|NA
TGTGCCAGCAGCGCCCCTCGTGGCGAGCAGTACTTC
CASSAPRGEQYF
>NA|TRBV6-1|TRBJ2-3|NA
TGTGCCAGCAGTGAAGCCCGAGGGGATACGCAGTATTTT
CASSEARGDTQYF
>NA|TRBV7-3|TRBJ2-2|NA
TGTGCCAGCAGCCGGGACTTCGACACCGGGGAGCTGTTTTTT
CASSRDFDTGELFF
>TRBD1|TRBV5-1|TRBJ1-4|NA
TGCGCCAGCAGCCAAACCGGGACAGGAGCGGCAACTAATGAAAAACTGTTTTTT
CASSQTGTGAATNEKLFF
>TRBD2|TRBV5-1|TRBJ2-1|many
TGCGCCAGCAGCTTGGTGTCTAGCGGATACAATGAGCAGTTCTTC
CASSLVSSGYNEQFF
>NA|TRBV10-2|TRBJ1-2|NA
TGCGCCAGCAGTCACGACAGATATGGCTACACCTTC
CASSHDRYGYTF
>TRBD1|TRBV5-1|TRBJ1-1|few
TGCGCCAGCAGCCCGGGACAGCCCTTCACTGAAGCTTTCTTT
CASSPGQPFTEAFF
>NA|TRBV5-5|TRBJ1-5|few
TGTGCCAGCAGCATAGGGACGGGTTATCAGCCCCAGCATTTT
CASSIGTGYQPQHF
>NA|TRBV5-1|TRBJ1-2|NA
TGCGCCAGCAACTATTACGATGGACGGCCTTATGGCTACACCTTC
CASNYYDGRPYGYTF
>NA|TRBV18|TRBJ1-1|NA
TGTGCCAGCTCACCAGGGGGTATCGCTTCCGCCGAAGCTTTCTTT
CASSPGGIASAEAFF
>TRBD1|TRBV30|TRBJ1-4|NA
TGTGCCTATACCCGGGACAGGGGAAATGAAAAACTGTTTTTT
CAYTRDRGNEKLFF
>NA|TRBV28|TRBJ2-3|few
TGTGCCAGCAGTTGGGGAAACGCAGGGGCCACAGATACGCAGTATTTT
CASSWGNAGATDTQYF
>TRBD2|TRBV5-1|TRBJ2-5|NA
TGCGCCAGCAGCCCTGGACTAGCGGGTTTCGTTATCGCAGAGACCCAGTACTTC
CASSPGLAGFVIAETQYF
>TRBD2|TRBV14|TRBJ2-7|NA
TGTGCCAGCAGCCAAGTTAGCGGGGAGCAGTACTTC
CASSQVSGEQYF
>NA|TRBV5-6|TRBJ2-7|NA
TGTGCCAGCAGCTTGTTCTCAGGGGCGGCCTACGAGCAGTACTTC
CASSLFSGAAYEQYF
>TRBD2|TRBV9|TRBJ2-2|NA
TGTGCCAGCAGCCCTGGACTAGCGGGATCCACCGGGGAGCTGTTTTTT
CASSPGLAGSTGELFF
>NA|TRBV5-4|TRBJ2-1|NA
TGTGCCATCGGGGTCCGGGAGAGGTCCAATGAGCAGTTCTTC
CAIGVRERSNEQFF
>NA|TRBV2|TRBJ1-5|many
TGTGCCAGCAGTGATGAGGGGATCGGCGGCCAGCCCCAGCATTTT
CASSDEGIGGQPQHF
>TRBD2|TRBV4-1|TRBJ2-3|NA
TGCGCCAGCAGACCAGCGGGAGGGGCAGATACGCAGTATTTT
CASRPAGGADTQYF
>TRBD2|TRBV5-7|TRBJ2-1|NA
TGTGCCAGCAGCTTGTCCGGGGGAGGGCACTCCTCCTACAATGAGCAGTTCTTC
CASSLSGGGHSSYNEQFF